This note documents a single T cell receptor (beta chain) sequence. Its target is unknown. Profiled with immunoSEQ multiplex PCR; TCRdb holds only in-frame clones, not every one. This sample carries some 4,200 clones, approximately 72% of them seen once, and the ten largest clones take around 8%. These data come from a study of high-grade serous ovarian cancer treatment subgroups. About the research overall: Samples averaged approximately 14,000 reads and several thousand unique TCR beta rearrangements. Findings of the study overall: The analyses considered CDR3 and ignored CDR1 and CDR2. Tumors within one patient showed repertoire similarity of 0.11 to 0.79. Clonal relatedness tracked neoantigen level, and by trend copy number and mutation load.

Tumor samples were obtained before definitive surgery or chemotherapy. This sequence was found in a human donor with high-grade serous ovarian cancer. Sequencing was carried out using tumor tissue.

The CDR3 loop reads CASSIKGGPSYEQYF. The CDR3 DNA is TGTGCCAGTAGTATTAAGGGGGGACCATCCTACGAGCAGTACTTC. The genes are TRBV19 and TRBJ2-7; the D gene could be TRBD1 or TRBD2 (6 bases each). The CDR3 has 15 residues. The germline V gene encodes CDR1 LNHDA and CDR2 SQIVND (reference sequence). V lost 3 bases, J lost 1 base, and 13 bases lay in between.